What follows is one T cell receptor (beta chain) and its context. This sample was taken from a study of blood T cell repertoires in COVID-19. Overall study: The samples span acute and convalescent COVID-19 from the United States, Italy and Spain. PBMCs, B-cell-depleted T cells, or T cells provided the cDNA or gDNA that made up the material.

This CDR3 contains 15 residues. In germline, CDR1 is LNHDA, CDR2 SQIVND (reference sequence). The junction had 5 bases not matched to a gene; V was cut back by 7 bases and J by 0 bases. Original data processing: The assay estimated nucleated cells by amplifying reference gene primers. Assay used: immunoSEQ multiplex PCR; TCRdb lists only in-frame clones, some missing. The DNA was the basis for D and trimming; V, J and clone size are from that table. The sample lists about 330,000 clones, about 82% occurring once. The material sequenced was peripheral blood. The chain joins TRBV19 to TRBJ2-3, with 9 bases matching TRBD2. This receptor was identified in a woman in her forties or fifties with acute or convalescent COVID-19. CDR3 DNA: TGTGCCAGTACCCGGCTAGCGGGGAGCACAGATACGCAGTATTTT. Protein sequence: CASTRLAGSTDTQYF.